This entry concerns a single T cell receptor beta chain. It has no known antigen specificity. The input lacks base qualities; no much larger clone sits a single base away. The donors were included in the validation cohort of approximately 120 subjects, a group kept apart from the approximately 700-subject first cohort. This sample is drawn from a study of cytomegalovirus exposure and HLA in healthy donors (dated by TCRdb to the late 2010s). At the level of the whole study: A later analysis indicated that the 100 to 150 validation repertoires were generated on the platform also employed for the 700 or so repertoires of the first cohort. Along with the roughly 670-subject first cohort, a separate validation cohort of around 110 different subjects was used. The aim of the study was to test whether cataloging public T cell receptors could identify signatures of past pathogen exposure. To predict cytomegalovirus infection status, the study brought together high-throughput TCR immunosequencing, statistical association of individual TCRs with disease status, and machine learning. Overall study outcomes, separate from this receptor: A later analysis had no HLA typing for the validation cohort, so co-occurrence there was scored across all 110 or so repertoires. Of the cluster scores, approximately 95% were above 0 in a later analysis, which found that TCRs clustered in the first cohort also tended to co-occur in the 95 to 150 validation repertoires. The classifier was reported to diagnose cytomegalovirus status with high specificity and sensitivity in both the original cohort and the validation cohort. The study gave a list of under 200 TCR beta chains associated with cytomegalovirus. In vitro tests confirmed that three of the cytomegalovirus-associated TCR beta chains recognize cytomegalovirus antigens. It was suggested by the authors that the approach could potentially be generalized to other disease states and immunological phenotypes. Across donors, most TCR sequences were observed very rarely, whereas some public TCRs were present in many individuals.

The library came from the immunoSEQ multiplex PCR assay. The original methods were these. A statistical classification framework was built for diagnosing cytomegalovirus status from the catalog of TCR beta chain sequences. The source is immuneACCESS, and TCRdb retained only in-frame sequences with V and J called. Part of the clones is not carried over; for the studies checked, unresolved V genes explain less than half of this, and the remainder is unexplained. V and J calls and clone size are those listed in that table; D and trimming were worked out from the DNA. The sample table records more than 150,000 clones; approximately 90% of these occur just once. The biggest ten clones account for 2.5% to 3% of the sample. The CDR1 and CDR2 encoded by the germline V gene are MDHEN and SYDVKM. Deletion took 3 bases off V and 9 bases off J, with a span of 12 bases between the germline ends. Counted from cysteine to phenylalanine, this CDR3 has 13 amino acids. Here the CDR3 DNA is all that survives: 39 bases in frame from base 1.

The rearranged chain carries TRBV28 and TRBJ2-1; the D gene is perhaps TRBD2, from 6 matching bases. The sample consisted of PBMCs. This TCR was recovered from a man aged 18 to 35 in good health and CMV-seronegative. The nucleotides are TGTGCCAGCAGTTTCCCCGGGAGTGGTGAGCAGTTCTTC. Protein translation: CASSFPGSGEQFF.